The 20 T cell receptor beta chains listed next were all sequenced from one sample in a study of blood T cell repertoires in COVID-19 (dated by TCRdb to about 2020). Library preparation used the immunoSEQ multiplex PCR assay. What TCRdb holds here is the immuneACCESS table cut down to in-frame rearrangements. Part of the clones is not present; checked against another copy, under half of the missing clones reflect an unresolved V gene, and the others are unexplained. For this sample the table gives 85,000 to 90,000 clones, of which 75% to 95% were detected only once. Of the sample, 2.3% falls within the top ten clones. Sequencing input: peripheral blood. The receptors shown here come from a human donor with active COVID-19. The donor label of this sample is uncertain.

J is TRBJ2-3 and V is TRBV25-1; 8 bases line up with TRBD1. Per germline, CDR1 MGHDK and CDR2 SYGVNS. The junction had 10 bases not matched to a gene; V was cut back by 6 bases and J by 5 bases. This CDR3 contains 15 residues. The CDR3 DNA sequence: TGTGCCAGCAGCCCCAGGACAGGGAGAGGAGATACGCAGTATTTT. Protein sequence: CASSPRTGRGDTQYF.

The rearrangement links TRBV2 to TRBJ1-1; 7 bases line up with TRBD1. V lost 5 bases, J lost 7 bases, and 10 bases stayed unmatched. The CDR3 covers 14 residues. Germline CDR1 and CDR2: SNHLY and FYNNEI. CDR3 nucleotide sequence: TGTGCCAGCAGTCTACAGACACCAGGGGGTGAAGCTTTCTTT. Translating gives CASSLQTPGGEAFF.

In this sample, this clone turned up once. The chain joins TRBV19 to TRBJ2-6; a possible D gene is TRBD2 (6 bases). Germline CDR1 is LNHDA and CDR2 is SQIVND (reference sequence). The CDR3 runs 17 residues. Trimming removed 3 bases at V and 4 bases at J, with 16 bases between. The CDR3 here is CASSIYGREAGANVLTF. The CDR3 nucleotides are TGTGCCAGTAGTATTTACGGCAGGGAGGCCGGGGCCAACGTCCTGACTTTC. The complete variable domain, with remaining parts taken from reference TRBV19 and TRBJ2-6, reads DGGITQSPKYLFRKEGQNVTLSCEQNLNHDAMYWYRQDPGQGLRLIYYSQIVNDFQKGDIAEGYSVSREKKESFPLTVTSAQKNPTAFYLCASSIYGREAGANVLTFGAGSRLTVL.

The chain recombines TRBV21-1 with TRBJ1-1; TRBD1 was called by the table and not checked on the DNA. TRBV21-1 is a pseudogene locus. There are 15 residues in the CDR3. Here the CDR3 DNA reads TGTGCCAGCAGCCTCACGACATTTCGGCTCACTGAAGCTTTCTTT. It encodes CASSLTTFRLTEAFF.

The chain employs TRBV1 and TRBJ2-7; the D call in the table, TRBD2, was not verified against the DNA. TRBV1 is shown as a pseudogene. CDR3 length: 15 residues. The CDR3 protein is CTSSRGLARTYEQYF. CDR3 in DNA: TGCACCAGCAGCCGAGGACTAGCGAGAACCTACGAGCAGTACTTC.

The chain has TRBV5-1 and TRBJ2-2, with TRBD1 identical over 8 bases. V gave up 3 bases and J gave up 0 bases; unmatched junction bases: 4. Germline V gene sequence: CDR1 SGHRS, CDR2 YFSETQ. The CDR3 extends over 16 amino acids. The CDR3 DNA reads as TGCGCCAGCAGCTCCCCGGACAGGGCGAACACCGGGGAGCTGTTTTTT. Encoded protein: CASSSPDRANTGELFF.

The chain couples TRBV2 to TRBJ2-3; D perhaps matches TRBD1 (6 bases). The V gene's germline CDR1 is SNHLY and CDR2 FYNNEI. There are 13 residues in the CDR3. Trimming pared 5 bases from V and 6 bases from J, leaving 12 bases between. The CDR3 loop is CASSPGQIDTQYF. CDR3 sequence (DNA): TGTGCCAGCAGTCCGGGACAAATCGATACGCAGTATTTT. Full variable domain (remainder filled in from reference TRBV2 and TRBJ2-3): EPEVTQTPSHQVTQMGQEVILRCVPISNHLYFYWYRQILGQKVEFLVSFYNNEISEKSEIFDDQFSVERPDGSNFTLKIRSTKLEDSAMYFCASSPGQIDTQYFGPGTRLTVL.

This chain links TRBV7-3 with TRBJ2-1; D uncertain. V lost 1 base, J lost 3 bases, and 10 bases lay in between. CDR3 size: 15 residues. Germline V gene data show CDR1 as SGHTA and CDR2 as FQGTGA. This chain's CDR3 is CASSLNLAVYNEQFF. The CDR3 DNA reads TGTGCCAGCAGCTTAAATTTGGCAGTCTACAATGAGCAGTTCTTC.

This clone has a single count. The rearrangement joins TRBV6-1 to TRBJ2-5, with D possibly TRBD1 on 5 matching bases. The CDR3 is 14 amino acids. V lost 3 bases, J lost 4 bases, and 12 bases lay in between. Germline-derived CDR1 and CDR2 are MNHNS and SASEGT. The DNA for the CDR3 is TGTGCCAGCAGTGATGTAGGTAGGGGAGAGACCCAGTACTTC. This codes for CASSDVGRGETQYF.

The rearrangement links TRBV6-5 to TRBJ1-6; D is uncertain. CDR3 length: 15 residues. V lost 0 bases, J lost 10 bases, and 13 bases lay in between. Germline loops: CDR1 MNHEY, CDR2 SVGAGI. CDR3 loop: CASSYSPNFRSPLHF. The CDR3 DNA reads as TGTGCCAGCAGTTACTCCCCAAACTTTCGATCACCCCTCCACTTT.

The chain joins TRBV4-1 to TRBJ2-7, with TRBD2 as a possible D gene (5 bases). V lost 7 bases and J lost 0, with 13 bases in between. Germline V lookup: CDR1 MGHRA, CDR2 YSYEKL. The length of the CDR3 is 14 residues. CDR3 residues: CASKGTRSSYEQYF. Here the CDR3 DNA reads TGCGCCAGCAAGGGAACTAGGAGCTCCTACGAGCAGTACTTC.

The chain combines TRBV7-9 with TRBJ2-3; D unresolved. Germline V CDR1 and CDR2: SEHNR, FQNEAQ (reference sequence). With 6 bases removed from V and 2 bases from J, the gap between germline ends came to 12 bases. CDR3 size: 14 residues. The CDR3 spells CASSFPLNTDTQYF. Written as DNA, the CDR3 is TGTGCCAGCAGTTTCCCACTGAACACAGATACGCAGTATTTT.

The rearrangement joins TRBV5-6 to TRBJ1-3; D perhaps matches TRBD1 (6 bases). Germline V gene lookup returns CDR1 SGHDT and CDR2 YYEEEE. V was pared by 1 base and J by 4 bases, with 21 bases between. CDR3 size: 18 residues. CDR3 bases: TGTGCCAGCAGCTTGATAGTTCGGGGGGCGCTTCTAGGAAACACCATATATTTT. It translates to CASSLIVRGALLGNTIYF.

The CDR3 nucleotides read TGTGCCAGCAGCGTCCTAAGGGGGCTCGGCACAGATACGCAGTATTTT. This sequence encodes CASSVLRGLGTDTQYF. V usage is TRBV5-6 and J usage is TRBJ2-3; TRBD1 agrees at 7 bases. The ends lost 4 bases at V and 1 base at J; junction bases unmatched: 9. CDR1 and CDR2 from the germline V gene are SGHDT and YYEEEE. The length of the CDR3 is 16 residues.

The chain is built from TRBV19 and TRBJ1-5; the D is unclear. Trimming cost V 8 bases and J 0 bases, with 8 bases left between them. In germline, CDR1 is LNHDA, CDR2 SQIVND (reference sequence). The CDR3 is 13 amino acids. DNA of the CDR3: TGTGCCAGTGACATAAATAGCAATCAGCCCCAGCATTTT. Its protein product is CASDINSNQPQHF. The full variable domain, its missing parts supplied by reference TRBV19 and TRBJ1-5, is DGGITQSPKYLFRKEGQNVTLSCEQNLNHDAMYWYRQDPGQGLRLIYYSQIVNDFQKGDIAEGYSVSREKKESFPLTVTSAQKNPTAFYLCASDINSNQPQHFGDGTRLSIL.

The chain links TRBV15 to TRBJ2-7, with 7 positions matching TRBD2. Germline CDR1 reads LNHNV; CDR2 reads YYDKDF (reference sequence). The CDR3 totals 15 residues. Germline trimming cut 0 bases from V and 6 bases from J; bases unmatched to any gene: 8. CDR3 DNA: TGTGCCACCAGCAGAGATCGGGGAGGGGCGGTCGAGCAGTACTTC. The encoded protein is CATSRDRGGAVEQYF.

This chain links TRBV7-2 with TRBJ1-3; D gene uncertain. V gave up 5 bases and J gave up 4 bases, with 15 bases separating them. The length of the CDR3 is 15 residues. The germline V gene encodes CDR1 SGHTA and CDR2 FQGNSA. CDR3 coding DNA: TGTGCCAGCAGCCCCGCCGGGGTGGCCGGAAACACCATATATTTT. It codes for CASSPAGVAGNTIYF.

Written as DNA, the CDR3 is TGTGCCAGCAGCTTAGCAGTGACCGGGGAGCTGTTTTTT. Translated: CASSLAVTGELFF. The rearrangement uses TRBV7-3 and TRBJ2-2; no reliable D call. This CDR3 contains 13 residues. Trimming took off 2 bases at V and 5 bases at J, with 6 bases between the two ends. Germline V lookup: CDR1 SGHTA, CDR2 FQGTGA. The full variable domain, its missing parts supplied by reference TRBV7-3 and TRBJ2-2, is GAGVSQTPSNKVTEKGKYVELRCDPISGHTALYWYRQSLGQGPEFLIYFQGTGAADDSGLPNDRFFAVRPEGSVSTLKIQRTERGDSAVYLCASSLAVTGELFFGEGSRLTVL.

Here the CDR3 reads CASSLGSGTSSNQPQHF. The CDR3 DNA reads as TGTGCCAGCAGCTTAGGGTCCGGGACATCGAGCAATCAGCCCCAGCATTTT. The V gene is TRBV7-6, the J gene TRBJ1-5; D is possibly TRBD1 (6 bases). V was clipped by 1 base and J by 1 base, with 14 bases between them. This CDR3 region has 17 residues. Germline CDR1 reads SGHVS; CDR2 reads FNYEAQ.

This clone was counted between two and nine times. The J gene is TRBJ2-7, the V gene TRBV7-2, with D tentatively TRBD1 (6 bases). Trimming removed 5 bases at V and 2 bases at J, with 16 bases between. The germline V gene encodes CDR1 SGHTA and CDR2 FQGNSA. This CDR3 contains 15 residues. The CDR3 protein is CASSLDLGQTYEQYF. CDR3 in DNA: TGTGCCAGCAGCCTCGACCTCGGACAGACCTACGAGCAGTACTTC.